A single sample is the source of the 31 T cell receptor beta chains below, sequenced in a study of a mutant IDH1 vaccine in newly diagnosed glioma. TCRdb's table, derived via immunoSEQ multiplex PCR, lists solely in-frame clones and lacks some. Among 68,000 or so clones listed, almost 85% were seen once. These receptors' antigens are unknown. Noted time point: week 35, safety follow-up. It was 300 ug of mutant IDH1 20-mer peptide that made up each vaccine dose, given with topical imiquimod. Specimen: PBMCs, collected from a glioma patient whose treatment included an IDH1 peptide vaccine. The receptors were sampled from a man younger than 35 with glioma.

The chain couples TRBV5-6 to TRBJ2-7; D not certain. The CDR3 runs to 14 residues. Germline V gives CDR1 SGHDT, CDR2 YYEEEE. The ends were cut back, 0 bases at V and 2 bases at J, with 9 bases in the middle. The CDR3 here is CASSLGQEPYEQYF. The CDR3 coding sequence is TGTGCCAGCAGCTTGGGGCAGGAGCCCTACGAGCAGTACTTC.

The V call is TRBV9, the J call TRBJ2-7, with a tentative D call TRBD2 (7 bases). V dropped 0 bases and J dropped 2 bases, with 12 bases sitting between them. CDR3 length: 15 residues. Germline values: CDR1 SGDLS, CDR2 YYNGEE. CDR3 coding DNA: TGTGCCAGCAGCGTAGCCGGGGGGCCGGCCTACGAGCAGTACTTC. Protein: CASSVAGGPAYEQYF.

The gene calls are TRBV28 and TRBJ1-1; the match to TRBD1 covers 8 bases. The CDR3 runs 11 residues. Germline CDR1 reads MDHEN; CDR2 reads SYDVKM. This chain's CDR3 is CALTGGTEAFF. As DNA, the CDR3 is TGTGCTTTAACAGGGGGCACTGAAGCTTTCTTT.

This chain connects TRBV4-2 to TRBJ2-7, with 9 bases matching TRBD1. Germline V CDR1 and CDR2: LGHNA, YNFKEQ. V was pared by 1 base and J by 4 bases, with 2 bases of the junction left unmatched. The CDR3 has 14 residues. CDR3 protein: CASSQGDRAYEQYF. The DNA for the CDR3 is TGTGCCAGCAGCCAAGGGGACAGGGCTTACGAGCAGTACTTC.

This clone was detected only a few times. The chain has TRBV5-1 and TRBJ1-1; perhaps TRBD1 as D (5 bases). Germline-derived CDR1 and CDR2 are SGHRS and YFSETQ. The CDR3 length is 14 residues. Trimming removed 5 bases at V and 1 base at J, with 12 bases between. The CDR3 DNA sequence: TGCGCCAGCAGTAAGATACAGGAGAACACTGAAGCTTTCTTT. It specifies CASSKIQENTEAFF.

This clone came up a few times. The DNA for the CDR3 is TGTGCCAGCAGCCCTGGGACTAGCGGGGGGACTAGGGAGCAGTACTTC. Translating gives CASSPGTSGGTREQYF. V usage is TRBV13 and J usage is TRBJ2-7, with 15 bases matching TRBD2. The CDR3 runs to 16 residues. After removal of 5 bases from V and 7 bases from J, the junction contained 9 bases not matched to a gene. The germline CDR1 and CDR2 sequences are PRHDT and FYEKMQ (reference sequence).

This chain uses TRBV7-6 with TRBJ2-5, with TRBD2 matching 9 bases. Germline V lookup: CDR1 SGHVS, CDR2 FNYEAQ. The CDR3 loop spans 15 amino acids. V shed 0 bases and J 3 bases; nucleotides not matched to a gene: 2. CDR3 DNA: TGTGCCAGCAGCTTAGCGCGGGGGGGGAAAGAGACCCAGTACTTC. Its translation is CASSLARGGKETQYF.

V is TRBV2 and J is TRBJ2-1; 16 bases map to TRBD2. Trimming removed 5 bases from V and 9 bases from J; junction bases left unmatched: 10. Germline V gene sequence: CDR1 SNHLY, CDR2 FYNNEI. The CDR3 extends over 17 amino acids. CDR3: CASSFGTSGRAKGEQFF. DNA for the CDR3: TGTGCCAGCAGTTTCGGGACTAGCGGGAGGGCCAAAGGTGAGCAGTTCTTC.

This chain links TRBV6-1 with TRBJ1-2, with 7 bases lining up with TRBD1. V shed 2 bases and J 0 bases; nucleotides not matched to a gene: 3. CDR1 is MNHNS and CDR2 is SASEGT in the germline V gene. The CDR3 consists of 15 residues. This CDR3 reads CASSEYRGTNYGYTF. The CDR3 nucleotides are TGTGCCAGCAGTGAATACAGGGGTACTAACTATGGCTACACCTTC.

DNA for the CDR3: TGTGCCAGCAGTGACGGCGGGAGTAGGGAGCTGTTTTTT. It codes for CASSDGGSRELFF. The chain carries TRBV6-1 and TRBJ2-2; 7 positions match TRBD2. Per germline, CDR1 MNHNS and CDR2 SASEGT. This CDR3 comprises 13 residues. V shed 3 bases and J 9 bases; nucleotides not matched to a gene: 4.

In DNA, the CDR3 is TGTGCCAGCAGTTCTCGACGGGGGAACACTGAAGCTTTCTTT. Residues: CASSSRRGNTEAFF. The chain recombines TRBV6-5 with TRBJ1-1; D gene unclear. This CDR3 has 14 amino acids. Trimming pared 4 bases from V and 1 base from J, leaving 10 bases between. The germline V gene encodes CDR1 MNHEY and CDR2 SVGAGI.

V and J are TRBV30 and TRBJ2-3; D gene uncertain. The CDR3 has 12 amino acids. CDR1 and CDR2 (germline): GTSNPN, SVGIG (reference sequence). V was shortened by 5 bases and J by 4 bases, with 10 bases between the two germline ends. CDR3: CAWGGVPDTQYF. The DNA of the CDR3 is TGTGCCTGGGGCGGAGTGCCAGATACGCAGTATTTT.

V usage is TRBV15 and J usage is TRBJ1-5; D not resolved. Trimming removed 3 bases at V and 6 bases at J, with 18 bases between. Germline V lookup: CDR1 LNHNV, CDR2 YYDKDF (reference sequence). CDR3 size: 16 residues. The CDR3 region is CATSRGKGMYGQPQHF. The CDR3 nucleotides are TGTGCCACCAGCAGGGGAAAAGGGATGTACGGTCAGCCCCAGCATTTT. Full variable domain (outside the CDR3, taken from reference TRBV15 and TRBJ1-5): DAMVIQNPRYQVTQFGKPVTLSCSQTLNHNVMYWYQQKSSQAPKLLFHYYDKDFNNEADTPDNFQSRRPNTSFCFLDIRSPGLGDTAMYLCATSRGKGMYGQPQHFGDGTRLSIL.

CDR3 amino acids: CASSLQVVVENSPLHF. CDR3 DNA sequence: TGTGCCAGCAGCCTACAAGTGGTTGTCGAGAATTCACCCCTCCACTTT. The chain carries TRBV4-2 and TRBJ1-6; D remains unclear. The CDR3 covers 16 residues. Germline V gives CDR1 LGHNA, CDR2 YNFKEQ. V was pared by 4 bases and J by 7 bases, with 17 bases between.

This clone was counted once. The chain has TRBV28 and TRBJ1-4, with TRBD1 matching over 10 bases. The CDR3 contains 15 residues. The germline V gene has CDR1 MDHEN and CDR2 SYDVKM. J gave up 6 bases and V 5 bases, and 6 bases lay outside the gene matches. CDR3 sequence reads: CASSLPGQGYEKLFF. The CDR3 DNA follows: TGTGCCAGCAGTCTTCCGGGACAGGGGTATGAAAAACTGTTTTTT.

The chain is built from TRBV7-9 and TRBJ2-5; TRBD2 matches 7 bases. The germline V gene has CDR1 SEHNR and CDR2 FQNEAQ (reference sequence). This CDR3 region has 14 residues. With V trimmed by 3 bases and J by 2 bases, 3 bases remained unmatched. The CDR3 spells CASSLRGSQETQYF. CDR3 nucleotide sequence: TGTGCCAGCAGCTTGCGGGGGAGTCAAGAGACCCAGTACTTC. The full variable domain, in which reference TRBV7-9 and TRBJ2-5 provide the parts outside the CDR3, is DTGVSQNPRHKITKRGQNVTFRCDPISEHNRLYWYRQTLGQGPEFLTYFQNEAQLEKSRLLSDRFSAERPKGSFSTLEIQRTEQGDSAMYLCASSLRGSQETQYFGPGTRLLVL.

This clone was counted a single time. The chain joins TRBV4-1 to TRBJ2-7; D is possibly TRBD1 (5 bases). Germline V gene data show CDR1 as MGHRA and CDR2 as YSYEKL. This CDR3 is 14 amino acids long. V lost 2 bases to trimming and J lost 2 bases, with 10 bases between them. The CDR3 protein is CASSQSRVAYEQYF. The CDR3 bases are TGCGCCAGCAGCCAATCCAGGGTGGCCTACGAGCAGTACTTC.

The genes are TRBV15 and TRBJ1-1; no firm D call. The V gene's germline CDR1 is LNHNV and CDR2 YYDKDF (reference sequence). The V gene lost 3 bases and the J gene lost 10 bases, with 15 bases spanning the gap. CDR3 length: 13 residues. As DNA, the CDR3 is TGTGCCACCAGCAGTCATGGGTATGGCGGAGCTTTCTTT. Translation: CATSSHGYGGAFF.

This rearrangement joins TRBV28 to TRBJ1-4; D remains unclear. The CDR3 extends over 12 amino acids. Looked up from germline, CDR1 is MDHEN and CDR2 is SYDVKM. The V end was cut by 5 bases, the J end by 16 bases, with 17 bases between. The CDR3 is CASSLRDGYGFF. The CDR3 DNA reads TGTGCCAGCAGTCTGCGAGATGGCTACGGGTTTTTT.

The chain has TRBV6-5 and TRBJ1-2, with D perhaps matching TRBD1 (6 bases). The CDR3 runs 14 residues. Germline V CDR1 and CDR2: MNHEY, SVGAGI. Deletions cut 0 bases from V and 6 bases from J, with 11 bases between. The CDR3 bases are TGTGCCAGCAGTTACTCTATGGGGGCGAATGGCTACACCTTC. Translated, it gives CASSYSMGANGYTF.

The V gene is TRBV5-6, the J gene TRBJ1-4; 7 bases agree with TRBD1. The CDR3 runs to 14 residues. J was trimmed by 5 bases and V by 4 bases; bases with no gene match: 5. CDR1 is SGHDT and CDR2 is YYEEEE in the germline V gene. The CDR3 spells CASSLGQVNEKLFF. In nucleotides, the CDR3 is TGTGCCAGCAGCCTCGGACAGGTGAATGAAAAACTGTTTTTT.

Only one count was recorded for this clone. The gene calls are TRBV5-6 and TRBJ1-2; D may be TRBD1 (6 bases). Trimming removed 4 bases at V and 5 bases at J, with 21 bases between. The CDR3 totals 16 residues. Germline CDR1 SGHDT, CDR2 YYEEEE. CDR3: CASSGRDNYLLYGYTF. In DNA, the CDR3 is TGTGCCAGCAGCGGCCGGGACAACTATTTACTTTATGGCTACACCTTC.

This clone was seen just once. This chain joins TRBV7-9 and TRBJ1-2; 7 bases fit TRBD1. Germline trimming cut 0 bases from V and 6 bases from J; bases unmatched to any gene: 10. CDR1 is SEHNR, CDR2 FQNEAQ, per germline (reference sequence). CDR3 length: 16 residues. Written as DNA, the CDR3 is TGTGCCAGCAGCTTAGCACAGGGGACGCGAGGGCATGGCTACACCTTC. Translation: CASSLAQGTRGHGYTF.

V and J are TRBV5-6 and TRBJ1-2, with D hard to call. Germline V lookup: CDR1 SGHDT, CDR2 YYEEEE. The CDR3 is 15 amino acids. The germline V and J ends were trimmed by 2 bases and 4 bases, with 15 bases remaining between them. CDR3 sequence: CASSFATPLIYGYTF. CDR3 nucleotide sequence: TGTGCCAGCAGCTTCGCGACACCTCTAATCTATGGCTACACCTTC.

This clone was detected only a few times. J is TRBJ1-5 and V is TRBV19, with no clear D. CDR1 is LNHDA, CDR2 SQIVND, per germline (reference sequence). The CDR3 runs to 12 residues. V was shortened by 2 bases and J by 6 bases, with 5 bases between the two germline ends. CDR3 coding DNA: TGTGCCAGTAGTATATTGGGTCAGCCCCAGCATTTT. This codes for CASSILGQPQHF.

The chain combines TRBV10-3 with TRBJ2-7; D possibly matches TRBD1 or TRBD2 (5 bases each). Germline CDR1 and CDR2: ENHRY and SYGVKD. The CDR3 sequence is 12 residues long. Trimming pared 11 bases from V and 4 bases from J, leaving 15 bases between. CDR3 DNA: TGTGCCTCCGGGACCTCTCAGTACGAGCAGTACTTC. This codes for CASGTSQYEQYF.

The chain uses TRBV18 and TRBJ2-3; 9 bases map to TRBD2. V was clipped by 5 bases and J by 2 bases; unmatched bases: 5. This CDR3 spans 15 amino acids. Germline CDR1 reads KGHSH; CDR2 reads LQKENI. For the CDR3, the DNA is TGTGCCAGCTCAGAGCGGGAGGCTCCCACAGATACGCAGTATTTT. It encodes CASSEREAPTDTQYF. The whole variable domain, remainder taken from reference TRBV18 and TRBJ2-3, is NAGVMQNPRHLVRRRGQEARLRCSPMKGHSHVYWYRQLPEEGLKFMVYLQKENIIDESGMPKERFSAEFPKEGPSILRIQQVVRGDSAAYFCASSEREAPTDTQYFGPGTRLTVL.

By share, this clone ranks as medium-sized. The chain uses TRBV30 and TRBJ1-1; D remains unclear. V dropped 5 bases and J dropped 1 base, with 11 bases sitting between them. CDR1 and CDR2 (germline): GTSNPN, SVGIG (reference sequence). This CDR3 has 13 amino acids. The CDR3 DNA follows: TGTGCCTGGCGTCCCTACAGGAACACTGAAGCTTTCTTT. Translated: CAWRPYRNTEAFF.

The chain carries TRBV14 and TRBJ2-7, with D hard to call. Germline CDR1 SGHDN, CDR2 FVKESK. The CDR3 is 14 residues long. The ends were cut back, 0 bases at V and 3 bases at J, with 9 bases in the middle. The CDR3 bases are TGTGCCAGCAGCCAAGATGGCGGTCTCTACGAGCAGTACTTC. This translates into CASSQDGGLYEQYF.

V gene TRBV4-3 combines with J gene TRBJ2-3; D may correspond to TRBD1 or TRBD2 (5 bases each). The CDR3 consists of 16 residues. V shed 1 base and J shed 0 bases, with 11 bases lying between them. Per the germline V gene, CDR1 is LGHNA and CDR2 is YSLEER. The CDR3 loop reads CASSQVWGSSTDTQYF. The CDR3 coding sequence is TGCGCCAGCAGCCAAGTATGGGGGAGTAGCACAGATACGCAGTATTTT.

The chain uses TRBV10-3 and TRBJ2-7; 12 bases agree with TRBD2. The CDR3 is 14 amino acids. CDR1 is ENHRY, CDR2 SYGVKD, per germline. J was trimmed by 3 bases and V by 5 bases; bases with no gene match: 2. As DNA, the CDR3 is TGTGCCATCAGTAGGACTAGCGGGAACTACGAGCAGTACTTC. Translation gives CAISRTSGNYEQYF.